This entry concerns a single T cell receptor (beta chain). This sample is drawn from a study of blood T cell repertoires in COVID-19. Original methodology: Quantification of nucleated cells was approximated via reference gene primer amplification. Clones were sequenced by immunoSEQ multiplex PCR, and TCRdb holds only the in-frame ones, with some missing. V and J calls and clone size are given by that table; D and trimming were obtained from the DNA. The profile shows 160,000 or so clones, about 88% of them singletons. This CDR3 has 15 residues. Deletions cut 4 bases from V and 0 bases from J, with 9 bases between. Germline CDR1 is ENHRY and CDR2 is SYGVKD.

Sequenced sample: peripheral blood. The rearrangement uses TRBV10-3 and TRBJ2-2; tentatively, D is TRBD2 (6 bases). This clonotype was obtained from a man between 60 and 70 years old with active or convalescent COVID-19. The CDR3 region is CAISGGIANTGELFF. In DNA form, the CDR3 reads TGTGCCATCAGTGGCGGGATCGCGAACACCGGGGAGCTGTTTTTT.